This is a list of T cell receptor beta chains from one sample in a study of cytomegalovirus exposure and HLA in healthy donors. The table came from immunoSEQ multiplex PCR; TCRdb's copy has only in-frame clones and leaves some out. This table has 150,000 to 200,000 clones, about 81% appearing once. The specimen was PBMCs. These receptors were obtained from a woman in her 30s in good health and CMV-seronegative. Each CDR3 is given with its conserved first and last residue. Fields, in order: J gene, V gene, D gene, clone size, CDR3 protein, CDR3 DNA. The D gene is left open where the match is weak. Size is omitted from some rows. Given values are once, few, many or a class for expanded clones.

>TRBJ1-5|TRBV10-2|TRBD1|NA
CASSEAGTAQPQHF
TGCGCCAGCAGTGAGGCCGGGACAGCCCAGCCCCAGCATTTT
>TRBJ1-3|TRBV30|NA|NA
CASRRGRRLSGNTIYF
TGTGCCTCGCGCAGGGGTCGCAGACTCTCTGGAAACACCATATATTTT
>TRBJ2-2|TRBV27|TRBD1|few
CASSFEGTGDTGELFF
TGTGCCAGCAGTTTCGAAGGGACAGGGGACACCGGGGAGCTGTTTTTT
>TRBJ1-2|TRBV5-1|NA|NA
CASSGYGQGYGYTF
TGCGCCAGCAGCGGGTACGGACAAGGGTATGGCTACACCTTC
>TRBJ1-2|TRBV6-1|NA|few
CASSGANYGYTF
TGTGCCAGCAGTGGGGCGAACTATGGCTACACCTTC
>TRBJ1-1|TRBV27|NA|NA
CASSSGGSTEAFF
TGTGCCAGCAGTTCCGGGGGTAGCACTGAAGCTTTCTTT
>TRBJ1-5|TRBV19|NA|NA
CASSIPASRGSNQPQHF
TGTGCCAGTAGTATCCCGGCTTCAAGGGGCAGCAATCAGCCCCAGCATTTT
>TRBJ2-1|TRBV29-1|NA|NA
CSVVMASSSRNEQFF
TGCAGCGTTGTTATGGCTAGCAGCAGCCGCAATGAGCAGTTCTTC
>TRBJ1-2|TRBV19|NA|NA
CASSIDPRNYGYTF
TGTGCCAGTAGTATAGATCCCAGGAACTATGGCTACACCTTC
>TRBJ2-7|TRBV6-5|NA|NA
CASRGALYEQYF
TGTGCCAGCCGGGGAGCTCTCTACGAGCAGTACTTC
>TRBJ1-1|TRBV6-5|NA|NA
CASSYMIDKGLAFF
TGTGCCAGCAGTTACATGATCGATAAGGGGTTAGCTTTCTTT
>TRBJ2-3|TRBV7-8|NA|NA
CASSLPLSTDTQYF
TGTGCCAGCAGCCTACCTCTTAGCACAGATACGCAGTATTTT
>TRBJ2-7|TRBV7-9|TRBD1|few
CASSLEQGIHEQYF
TGTGCCAGCAGCTTAGAACAGGGGATCCACGAGCAGTACTTC
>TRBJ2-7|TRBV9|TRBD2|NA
CASSVATGRGYEQYF
TGTGCCAGCAGCGTAGCTACGGGGAGGGGCTACGAGCAGTACTTC
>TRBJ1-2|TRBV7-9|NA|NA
CASSPSLGDGYTF
TGTGCCAGCAGCCCCTCGTTAGGGGATGGCTACACCTTC
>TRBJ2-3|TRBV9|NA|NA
CASSVAIKTPQSDTQYF
TGTGCCAGCAGCGTAGCTATAAAGACACCCCAATCCGATACGCAGTATTTT
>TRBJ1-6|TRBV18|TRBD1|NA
CASSARGQGFSSPLHF
TGTGCCAGCTCAGCCAGGGGACAGGGGTTCTCTTCACCCCTCCACTTT
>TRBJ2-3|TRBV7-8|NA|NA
CASSSDTVADTQYF
TGTGCCAGCAGCTCTGATACGGTCGCAGATACGCAGTATTTT
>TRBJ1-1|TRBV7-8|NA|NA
CASTPLQGRSMNTEAFF
TGTGCCAGCACCCCCCTCCAGGGGAGATCCATGAACACTGAAGCTTTCTTT
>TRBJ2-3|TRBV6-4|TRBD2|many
CASSPAGESTDTQYF
TGTGCCAGCAGTCCCGCGGGGGAGAGCACAGATACGCAGTATTTT
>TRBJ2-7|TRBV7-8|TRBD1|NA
CASSLAGTVVSYEQYF
TGTGCCAGCAGCTTAGCGGGGACAGTCGTCAGCTACGAGCAGTACTTC
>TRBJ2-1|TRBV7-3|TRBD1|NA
CASSPLGGSSYNEQFF
TGTGCCAGCAGCCCACTAGGGGGCAGCTCCTACAATGAGCAGTTCTTC
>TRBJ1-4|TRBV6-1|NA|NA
CASRGTGLSNEKLFF
TGTGCCAGCAGGGGTACAGGGTTGTCTAATGAAAAACTGTTTTTT
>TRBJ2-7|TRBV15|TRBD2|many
CATSRDSQLAGGNYEQYF
TGTGCCACCAGCAGAGATTCTCAACTAGCGGGGGGGAATTACGAGCAGTACTTC
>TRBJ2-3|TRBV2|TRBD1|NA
CASRRGGGTDTQYF
TGTGCCAGCAGAAGAGGGGGCGGGACAGATACGCAGTATTTT
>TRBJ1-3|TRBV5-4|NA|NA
CASTPGGGRNTIYF
TGTGCCAGCACCCCGGGAGGGGGAAGAAACACCATATATTTT
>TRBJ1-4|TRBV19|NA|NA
CASRALSTGGEKLFF
TGTGCCAGTAGAGCACTGTCAACTGGCGGTGAAAAACTGTTTTTT
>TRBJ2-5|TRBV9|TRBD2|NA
CASSFQTSGGQETQYF
TGTGCCAGCAGCTTCCAGACTAGCGGGGGCCAAGAGACCCAGTACTTC
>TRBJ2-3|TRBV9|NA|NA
CASSGRQLAQYF
TGTGCCAGCAGCGGGAGGCAGCTAGCGCAGTATTTT
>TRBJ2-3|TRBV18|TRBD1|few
CASSSRTGADTQYF
TGTGCCAGCTCATCACGGACAGGGGCAGATACGCAGTATTTT
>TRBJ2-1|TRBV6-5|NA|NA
CARNRQNEQFF
TGTGCCAGAAACAGACAGAATGAGCAGTTCTTC
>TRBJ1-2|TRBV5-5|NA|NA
CASSLERGGNYGYTF
TGTGCCAGCAGCTTGGAGCGGGGAGGGAACTATGGCTACACCTTC
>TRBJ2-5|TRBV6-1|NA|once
CASSEARGVDF
TGTGCCAGCAGTGAAGCAAGGGGCGTAGACTTC
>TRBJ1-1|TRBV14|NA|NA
CASTPGQVNTEAFF
TGTGCCAGCACCCCGGGACAAGTGAACACTGAAGCTTTCTTT
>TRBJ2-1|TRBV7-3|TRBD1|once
CASSSNTGAPFF
TGTGCCAGCAGCTCCAATACAGGGGCCCCGTTCTTC
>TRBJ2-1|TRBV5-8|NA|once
CASSLGPGGGNEQFF
TGTGCCAGCAGCTTGGGTCCCGGAGGCGGGAATGAGCAGTTCTTC
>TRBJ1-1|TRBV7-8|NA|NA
CASSFVVGVNTEAFF
TGTGCCAGCAGCTTTGTTGTCGGGGTGAACACTGAAGCTTTCTTT
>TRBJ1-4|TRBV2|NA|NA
CARQERNEKLFF
TGTGCCAGACAGGAGAGGAATGAAAAACTGTTTTTT
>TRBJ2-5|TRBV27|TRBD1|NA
CASSLLGTGGQETQYF
TGTGCCAGCAGTCTCCTCGGGACAGGGGGACAAGAGACCCAGTACTTC
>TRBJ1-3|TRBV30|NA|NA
CAWSVLSGFGNTIYF
TGTGCCTGGAGTGTACTGAGCGGCTTTGGAAACACCATATATTTT
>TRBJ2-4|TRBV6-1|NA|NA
CASSAEPRLPGNIQYF
TGTGCCAGCAGTGCCGAACCCCGGCTGCCGGGAAACATTCAGTACTTC
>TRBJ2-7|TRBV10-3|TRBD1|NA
CATGQGYEQYF
TGTGCCACGGGACAGGGCTACGAGCAGTACTTC
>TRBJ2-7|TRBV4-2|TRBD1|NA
CASSQGVLDRGIKQYF
TGTGCCAGCAGCCAAGGGGTGTTGGACAGGGGTATCAAGCAGTACTTC
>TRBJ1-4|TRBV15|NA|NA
CATSRGPREKLFF
TGTGCCACCAGCAGAGGCCCCCGGGAAAAACTGTTTTTT
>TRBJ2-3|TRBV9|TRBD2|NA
CASSEGGASGGFTDTQYF
TGTGCCAGCAGCGAGGGTGGGGCTAGCGGGGGCTTCACAGATACGCAGTATTTT
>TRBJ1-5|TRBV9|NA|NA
CASSVQGGNQPQHF
TGTGCCAGCAGCGTACAGGGCGGCAATCAGCCCCAGCATTTT
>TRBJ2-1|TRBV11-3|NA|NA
CASSLAGYNEQFF
TGTGCCAGCAGCTTAGCAGGGTACAATGAGCAGTTCTTC
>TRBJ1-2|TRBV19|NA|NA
CASTPEGGRYGYTF
TGTGCCAGTACCCCTGAGGGAGGGCGATATGGCTACACCTTC
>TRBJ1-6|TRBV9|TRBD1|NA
CASSVATGRNSPLHF
TGTGCCAGCAGCGTAGCGACAGGGCGTAATTCACCCCTCCACTTT
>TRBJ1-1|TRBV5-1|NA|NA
CASSPGSTWAEAFF
TGCGCCAGCAGCCCCGGGTCCACCTGGGCTGAAGCTTTCTTT
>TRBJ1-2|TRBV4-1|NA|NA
CASSQDWPLGYTF
TGCGCCAGCAGCCAAGATTGGCCGCTTGGCTACACCTTC
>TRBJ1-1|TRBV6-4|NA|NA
CASRPSQEYTEAFF
TGTGCCAGCAGGCCTTCACAGGAATACACTGAAGCTTTCTTT